These T cell receptor beta chains were read from a single sample in a study of cytomegalovirus exposure and HLA in healthy donors. The protocol was immunoSEQ multiplex PCR, while the TCRdb copy is restricted to in-frame clones and leaves out a portion. The data hold some 190,000 clones, with more than 75% observed a single time. The sequenced sample consisted of PBMCs. These receptors were obtained from a woman between 18 and 29 years old in good health and CMV-seronegative. CDR3s include the opening cysteine and the closing phenylalanine or tryptophan. Each record gives: D gene, clone size, J gene, V gene, CDR3 DNA, CDR3 protein. The D gene is left open where the match is weak. Expanded clones are given a class, and other clones once, few, many or no size at all.

TRBD1,-,TRBJ2-7,TRBV5-4,TGTGCCAGCAGCCCAGAGGGGGCGGTCGGGCTCTACGAGCAGTACTTC,CASSPEGAVGLYEQYF
-,once,TRBJ2-7,TRBV11-2,TGTGCCAGCAGCTTAGGGAGGGGATCCTCCTACGAGCAGTACTTC,CASSLGRGSSYEQYF
-,-,TRBJ2-5,TRBV6-1,TGTGCCAGCAGTGTACAAGAGACCCAGTACTTC,CASSVQETQYF
TRBD1,-,TRBJ1-2,TRBV9,TGTGCCAGCAGCTTCACAGGGGACTATGGCTACACCTTC,CASSFTGDYGYTF
TRBD1,-,TRBJ2-7,TRBV5-5,TGTGCCAGCAGCTTGGTAGGGACAGGGGGCTACGAGCAGTACTTC,CASSLVGTGGYEQYF
-,-,TRBJ1-2,TRBV19,TGTGCCAGTAGTATCCCCATGAGAAGGGGGGGAGTCTATGGCTACACCTTC,CASSIPMRRGGVYGYTF
-,-,TRBJ1-3,TRBV5-1,TGCGCCAGCAGCTCTGAACACACCTCTGGAAACACCATATATTTT,CASSSEHTSGNTIYF
TRBD1,-,TRBJ2-7,TRBV5-1,TGCGCCAGCAGCTTGGGGGACAGGGATCACGACGAGCAGTACTTC,CASSLGDRDHDEQYF
TRBD2,-,TRBJ2-7,TRBV18,TGTGCCAGCTCACCACCGCTTGCTAGCGGGCGAACCTACGAGCAGTACTTC,CASSPPLASGRTYEQYF
-,-,TRBJ1-2,TRBV10-1,TGCGCCAGCAGTGACGGAGGGATAGGCTATGGCTACACCTTC,CASSDGGIGYGYTF
TRBD1,-,TRBJ2-7,TRBV6-1,TGTGCCAGTACGGAATACAGGGGCCCCTACGAGCAGTACTTC,CASTEYRGPYEQYF
-,-,TRBJ2-7,TRBV7-6,TGTGCCAGCAGCTTAGGGGGGTGGGACACAGACGAGCAGTACTTC,CASSLGGWDTDEQYF
-,-,TRBJ2-7,TRBV5-1,TGCGCCAGCAGCTTGACAGGGTCAATTTCGGAGCAGTACTTC,CASSLTGSISEQYF
-,-,TRBJ2-7,TRBV6-5,TGTGCCAGCAGCTCTCGGTACGAGCAGTACTTC,CASSSRYEQYF
-,-,TRBJ1-1,TRBV30,TGTGCCTGGAACAGGGAGAACACTGAAGCTTTCTTT,CAWNRENTEAFF
-,-,TRBJ2-7,TRBV19,TGTGCCAGTAGTATGCAGGGTTCTATGTACGAGCAGTACTTC,CASSMQGSMYEQYF
-,-,TRBJ1-3,TRBV2,TGTGCCAGCAGTGAATCAGGGGGAAACACCATATATTTT,CASSESGGNTIYF
TRBD2,-,TRBJ2-7,TRBV5-4,TGTGCCAGCAGCTTCGAGCGAGGTGTCGGGAGGGCCTACGAGCAGTACTTC,CASSFERGVGRAYEQYF
-,-,TRBJ1-1,TRBV25-1,TGTGCCAGCAGTGAAGGGGGGGGTAGGACTGAAGCTTTCTTT,CASSEGGGRTEAFF
-,-,TRBJ2-7,TRBV2,TGTGCCAGCAGTGATGGAGAGGGCTACGAGCAGTACTTC,CASSDGEGYEQYF
-,-,TRBJ1-5,TRBV7-2,TGTGCCAGCAGCTTAAGGGACATCGCCTATAGCAATCAGCCCCAGCATTTT,CASSLRDIAYSNQPQHF
-,-,TRBJ2-7,TRBV18,TGTGCCAGCTCACCACCGGAGGCCCTAAGCTCCTACGAGCAGTACTTC,CASSPPEALSSYEQYF
TRBD2,-,TRBJ2-7,TRBV7-8,TGTGCCAGCAGCTTACCCTTAGGCCTAGCGGCAAAACCCTCCTACGAGCAGTACTTC,CASSLPLGLAAKPSYEQYF
-,few,TRBJ1-1,TRBV4-2,TGTGCCAGCAGCCCCGGAGGTTCTATGAACACTGAAGCTTTCTTT,CASSPGGSMNTEAFF
TRBD1,-,TRBJ2-7,TRBV15,TGTGCCACCAGCAGATGGGGGACAGGGTCGAACGAGCAGTACTTC,CATSRWGTGSNEQYF
TRBD1,-,TRBJ2-2,TRBV5-4,TGTGCCAGCGGCGGACAGGGGGTTTGGGACGGGGAGCTGTTTTTT,CASGGQGVWDGELFF
-,-,TRBJ2-7,TRBV10-3,TGTGCCATCAGTGAGTCGTCCCCCCGGGATTACGAGCAGTACTTC,CAISESSPRDYEQYF
TRBD1,-,TRBJ1-2,TRBV28,TGTGCCAGCAGTTGGGGGACAGGCCAAGCTAACTATGGCTACACCTTC,CASSWGTGQANYGYTF
-,-,TRBJ1-1,TRBV30,TGTGCCTGGACTCGGGGGGGGAACACTGAAGCTTTCTTT,CAWTRGGNTEAFF
-,-,TRBJ1-3,TRBV5-4,TGTGCCAGCAGCCCCGGCGGGGCGAGCTCTGGAAACACCATATATTTT,CASSPGGASSGNTIYF
TRBD1,-,TRBJ1-6,TRBV6-5,TGTGCCAGCAGTTGGACAGGAGGCTCCTATAATTCACCCCTCCACTTT,CASSWTGGSYNSPLHF
TRBD1,-,TRBJ1-2,TRBV5-4,TGTGCCAGCAGCACGGGACAGGAGCGCTATGGCTACACCTTC,CASSTGQERYGYTF
TRBD2,-,TRBJ2-1,TRBV5-1,TGCGCCAGTATAGAAAGAGCGGGGGCGGGTGAGCAGTTCTTC,CASIERAGAGEQFF
-,-,TRBJ1-5,TRBV6-5,TGTGCCAGCATACCCGAACAGGAAGACAATCAGCCCCAGCATTTT,CASIPEQEDNQPQHF
-,-,TRBJ1-2,TRBV4-1,TGCGCCAGCAGCCAAGATCAGGGACGGGGGACTAACTATGGCTACACCTTC,CASSQDQGRGTNYGYTF
-,-,TRBJ1-1,TRBV5-6,TGTGCCAGCAGCTTCGTCCAAGGGAGCACTGAAGCTTTCTTT,CASSFVQGSTEAFF
TRBD2,-,TRBJ2-1,TRBV13,TGTGCCAGCAGCTTAGTCGAGCTAGCGGGGCGCCAAATATCCTACAATGAGCAGTTCTTC,CASSLVELAGRQISYNEQFF
TRBD1,-,TRBJ1-4,TRBV5-1,TGCGCCAGCAGCTTCCAATTTTCCGGGACAGGGGGGGAAAAACTGTTTTTT,CASSFQFSGTGGEKLFF
TRBD1,-,TRBJ2-3,TRBV5-1,TGCGCCAGCAAACCGACAGGGGGCGGCACAGATACGCAGTATTTT,CASKPTGGGTDTQYF
TRBD2,-,TRBJ2-5,TRBV27,TGTGCCAGCAGTCTCCTAGCGGGGGGGCCTCGAGAGACCCAGTACTTC,CASSLLAGGPRETQYF
TRBD1,-,TRBJ2-5,TRBV5-1,TGCGCCAGCAGCTTACAGGGACAGGGGACGGGGGAGACCCAGTACTTC,CASSLQGQGTGETQYF
TRBD1,-,TRBJ2-3,TRBV19,TGTGCCAGTAGTCCGGACAGGAGAACAGATACGCAGTATTTT,CASSPDRRTDTQYF
TRBD1,-,TRBJ1-3,TRBV5-1,TGCGCCAGCAGCGCCCGGACAGGCTCTGGAAACACCATATATTTT,CASSARTGSGNTIYF
-,-,TRBJ1-2,TRBV27,TGTGCCAGCAGTTTAGGGTCAGGAAACTATGGCTACACCTTC,CASSLGSGNYGYTF
-,-,TRBJ2-7,TRBV11-3,TGTGCCAGCAGCTTAGATCATGGCCGGGGGCAGTACTTC,CASSLDHGRGQYF
TRBD1,-,TRBJ2-1,TRBV6-4,TGTGCCAGCAGTGAAGAGCGTGGGACAGGGTTTGAGCAGTTCTTC,CASSEERGTGFEQFF
TRBD2,-,TRBJ2-3,TRBV4-2,TGTGCCAGCAGCCAACAAACTAGCGGGAGCACAGATACGCAGTATTTT,CASSQQTSGSTDTQYF
TRBD1,-,TRBJ2-7,TRBV5-1,TGCGCCAGCAGCTTGGAACAGGGGCCGTACGAGCAGTACTTC,CASSLEQGPYEQYF
-,-,TRBJ2-2,TRBV18,TGTGCCAGCTCACCGGCAGGGTATAGCACCGGGGAGCTGTTTTTT,CASSPAGYSTGELFF
-,once,TRBJ2-7,TRBV21-1,TGTGCCAGCAGCAAAGGGGAAGGACAGGGCCCCATTAAAGACTACGAGCAGTACTTC,CASSKGEGQGPIKDYEQYF
-,-,TRBJ2-1,TRBV10-1,TGCGCCAGCAGTGGACAGGTTTCAGGTGAGCAGTTCTTC,CASSGQVSGEQFF
TRBD2,-,TRBJ2-3,TRBV4-2,TGTGCCAGCAGCCCAATTGGACGGACTAGCGGGAGGGCCGATATAAGCACAGATACGCAGTATTTT,CASSPIGRTSGRADISTDTQYF
-,-,TRBJ2-7,TRBV19,TGTGCCAGTAGGGGGAAGACAGGTACTTCCTACGAGCAGTACTTC,CASRGKTGTSYEQYF
-,-,TRBJ1-5,TRBV5-6,TGTGCCAGCAGCTCACTTCAGGGCAATCAGCCCCAGCATTTT,CASSSLQGNQPQHF
-,-,TRBJ1-1,TRBV5-4,TGTGCCAGCAGCCATCTCTGGGGGGGCTTGAACACTGAAGCTTTCTTT,CASSHLWGGLNTEAFF
-,-,TRBJ2-4,TRBV5-1,TGCGCCAGCAGCCCGGGGACACTTATAGCCAAAAACATTCAGTACTTC,CASSPGTLIAKNIQYF
-,-,TRBJ1-1,TRBV18,TGTGCCAGCTCGCGTGACAGGTTTGAAGCTTTCTTT,CASSRDRFEAFF